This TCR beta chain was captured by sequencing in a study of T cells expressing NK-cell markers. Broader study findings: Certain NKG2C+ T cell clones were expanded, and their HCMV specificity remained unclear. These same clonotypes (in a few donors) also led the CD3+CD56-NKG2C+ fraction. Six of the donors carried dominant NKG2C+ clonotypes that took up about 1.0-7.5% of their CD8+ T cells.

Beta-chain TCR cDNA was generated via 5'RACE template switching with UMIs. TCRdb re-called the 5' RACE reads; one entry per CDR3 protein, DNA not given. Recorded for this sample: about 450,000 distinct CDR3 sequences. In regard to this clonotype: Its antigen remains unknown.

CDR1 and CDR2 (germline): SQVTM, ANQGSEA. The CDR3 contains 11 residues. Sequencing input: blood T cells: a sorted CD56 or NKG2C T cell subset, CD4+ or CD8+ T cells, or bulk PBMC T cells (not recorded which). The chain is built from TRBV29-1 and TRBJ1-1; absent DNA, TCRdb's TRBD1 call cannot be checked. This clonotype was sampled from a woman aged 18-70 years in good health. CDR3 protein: CSVDRDTEAFF. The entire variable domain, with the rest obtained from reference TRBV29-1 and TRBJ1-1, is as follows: SAVISQKPSRDICQRGTSLTIQCQVDSQVTMMFWYRQQPGQSLTLIATANQGSEATYESGFVIDKFPISRPNLTFSTLTVSNMSPEDSSIYLCSVDRDTEAFFGQGTRLTVV.